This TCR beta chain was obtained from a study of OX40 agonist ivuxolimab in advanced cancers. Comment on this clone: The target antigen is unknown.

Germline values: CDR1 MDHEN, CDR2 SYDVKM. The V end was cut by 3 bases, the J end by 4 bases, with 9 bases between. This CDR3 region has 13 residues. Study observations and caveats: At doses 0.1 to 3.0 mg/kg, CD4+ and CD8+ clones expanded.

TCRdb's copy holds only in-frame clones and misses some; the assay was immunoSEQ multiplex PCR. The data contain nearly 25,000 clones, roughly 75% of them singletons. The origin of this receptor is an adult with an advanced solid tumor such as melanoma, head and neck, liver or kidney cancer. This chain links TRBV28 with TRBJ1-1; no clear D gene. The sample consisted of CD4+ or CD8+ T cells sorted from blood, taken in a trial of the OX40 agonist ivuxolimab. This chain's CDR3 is CASSFGIVTEAFF. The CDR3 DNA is TGTGCCAGCAGTTTCGGGATAGTCACTGAAGCTTTCTTT.